A single sample is the source of the 25 T cell receptor beta chains below, sequenced in a study of technical replicates of blood from several donors. Generated by immunoSEQ multiplex PCR, the TCRdb table keeps only in-frame clones and is missing some. The table lists tens of thousands of clones, roughly 91% of them singletons. Sample: T cells isolated from PBMCs. The origin of the receptors is a human donor in good health.

The chain combines TRBV25-1 with TRBJ1-4; 11 bases agree with TRBD1. The length of the CDR3 is 15 residues. Germline V gives CDR1 MGHDK, CDR2 SYGVNS. Unmatched junction bases numbered 4, after V lost 6 bases and J lost 4 bases. The CDR3 spells CASRGQGGSNEKLFF. DNA for the CDR3: TGTGCCAGCAGGGGACAGGGGGGTAGTAATGAAAAACTGTTTTTT.

The chain is built from TRBV5-4 and TRBJ2-2; 7 nucleotides line up with TRBD1. The germline CDR1 and CDR2 sequences are SGHNT and YYREEE (reference sequence). V lost 4 bases and J lost 5; bases outside the gene matches: 8. The CDR3 is 15 amino acids. In nucleotides, the CDR3 is TGTGCCAGCAGCCATGACAGGGCTGGGACCGGGGAGCTGTTTTTT. Protein: CASSHDRAGTGELFF. The whole variable domain, remainder taken from reference TRBV5-4 and TRBJ2-2, is ETGVTQSPTHLIKTRGQQVTLRCSSQSGHNTVSWYQQALGQGPQFIFQYYREEENGRGNFPPRFSGLQFPNYSSELNVNALELDDSALYLCASSHDRAGTGELFFGEGSRLTVL.

The J gene is TRBJ1-2, the V gene TRBV9; D remains ambiguous. The CDR3 totals 13 residues. Germline-derived CDR1 and CDR2 are SGDLS and YYNGEE. The V end was cut by 0 bases, the J end by 3 bases, with 6 bases between. The CDR3 protein is CASSVGPDYGYTF. CDR3 in DNA: TGTGCCAGCAGCGTAGGTCCCGACTATGGCTACACCTTC.

This chain connects TRBV9 to TRBJ2-2, with 10 bases lining up with TRBD2. Trimming at V came to 1 base and at J to 7 bases, leaving 4 bases not matched to a gene. Germline V gene lookup returns CDR1 SGDLS and CDR2 YYNGEE. The CDR3 has 15 amino acids. The CDR3 reads CASSVSGRAGGELFF. CDR3 sequence (DNA): TGTGCCAGCAGCGTAAGCGGGAGGGCCGGCGGGGAGCTGTTTTTT.

CDR3 residues: CASSQKDRGSSYEQYF. CDR3 DNA sequence: TGTGCCAGCTCCCAAAAAGACAGGGGGAGCTCCTACGAGCAGTACTTC. The chain links TRBV18 to TRBJ2-7; 9 bases are shared with TRBD1. V shed 6 bases and J 0 bases; nucleotides not matched to a gene: 9. This CDR3 comprises 16 residues. Germline assignment: CDR1 KGHSH and CDR2 LQKENI.

The rearrangement joins TRBV7-9 to TRBJ2-7; no clear D gene. Trimming took off 7 bases at V and 5 bases at J, with 9 bases between the two ends. This CDR3 has 11 amino acids. The germline V gene encodes CDR1 SEHNR and CDR2 FQNEAQ (reference sequence). The CDR3 here is CASNDRDEQYF. The CDR3 nucleotides read TGTGCCAGCAACGACCGGGACGAGCAGTACTTC.

The chain links TRBV25-1 to TRBJ1-2; TRBD1 is a possible D gene (5 bases). Germline CDR1 is MGHDK and CDR2 is SYGVNS. The V gene lost 4 bases and the J gene lost 4 bases, with 13 bases spanning the gap. The CDR3 loop spans 14 amino acids. This CDR3 reads CASSAQGGGYGYTF. CDR3 sequence (DNA): TGTGCCAGCAGTGCGCAGGGAGGTGGCTATGGCTACACCTTC.

The chain has TRBV28 and TRBJ2-7, with D possibly being TRBD1 (6 bases). Germline V CDR1 and CDR2: MDHEN, SYDVKM. The germline V and J ends were trimmed by 3 bases and 3 bases, with 21 bases remaining between them. The CDR3 is 17 amino acids. The CDR3 spells CASSFSLSGQRDYEQYF. CDR3 bases: TGTGCCAGCAGTTTCTCTCTTTCAGGACAGAGAGACTACGAGCAGTACTTC.

The V gene is TRBV13, the J gene TRBJ2-1, with D tentatively TRBD2 (5 bases). There are 14 residues in the CDR3. Trimming stripped 3 bases from V and 7 bases from J, with 13 bases between. CDR1 and CDR2 from the germline V gene are PRHDT and FYEKMQ (reference sequence). The CDR3 region has the DNA TGTGCCAGCAGCTTTGACCAACGAGGGAATGAGCAGTTCTTC. It codes for CASSFDQRGNEQFF.

V usage is TRBV25-1 and J usage is TRBJ2-7, with 11 bases aligning to TRBD2. Germline assignment: CDR1 MGHDK and CDR2 SYGVNS. The CDR3 has 16 amino acids. J was trimmed by 0 bases and V by 0 bases; bases with no gene match: 1. Here the CDR3 reads CASSEYGLAGSYEQYF. The CDR3 DNA sequence: TGTGCCAGCAGTGAATATGGACTAGCGGGCTCCTACGAGCAGTACTTC.

Only one count was recorded for this clone. The chain couples TRBV6-6 to TRBJ1-5; no clear D gene. The CDR3 is 13 residues long. Trimming stripped 0 bases from V and 7 bases from J, with 7 bases between. Germline lookup yields CDR1 MNHNY and CDR2 SVGAGI (reference sequence). The DNA of the CDR3 is TGTGCCAGCAGTTACTCGTTCTTACAGCCCCAGCATTTT. Translating it yields CASSYSFLQPQHF.

The chain has TRBV6-5 and TRBJ2-1, with 7 bases fitting TRBD1. The germline CDR1 and CDR2 sequences are MNHEY and SVGAGI. This CDR3 region has 13 residues. Trimming at V came to 6 bases and at J to 5 bases, leaving 4 bases not matched to a gene. The CDR3 reads CASSLTGDNEQFF. The CDR3 nucleotides read TGTGCCAGCAGCCTCACAGGGGACAATGAGCAGTTCTTC.

The rearrangement links TRBV28 to TRBJ2-7; 8 bases fit TRBD2. CDR3 size: 15 residues. Germline CDR1 reads MDHEN; CDR2 reads SYDVKM. V was pared by 6 bases and J by 4 bases, with 11 bases of the junction left unmatched. The CDR3 DNA sequence: TGTGCCAGCAGGATTTCTAGCGGGCGTTTGTACGAGCAGTACTTC. Protein product: CASRISSGRLYEQYF.

This chain joins TRBV30 and TRBJ2-1; D ambiguous. The CDR3 runs 13 residues. Trimming stripped 1 base from V and 4 bases from J, with 8 bases between. CDR1 is GTSNPN and CDR2 is SVGIG in the germline V gene (reference sequence). CDR3 in amino acids: CAWSGAYYNEQFF. The CDR3 region has the DNA TGTGCCTGGAGTGGGGCTTATTACAATGAGCAGTTCTTC.

The V call is TRBV10-3, the J call TRBJ2-7; 10 bases line up with TRBD2. Germline V lookup: CDR1 ENHRY, CDR2 SYGVKD. After removal of 10 bases from V and 5 bases from J, the junction contained 8 bases not matched to a gene. The CDR3 is 13 amino acids. CDR3 in amino acids: CATSLAGSDEQYF. The DNA for the CDR3 is TGTGCCACCTCACTAGCGGGAAGCGACGAGCAGTACTTC.

V gene TRBV7-2 combines with J gene TRBJ2-2, with a possible D match to TRBD2 (5 bases). Germline lookup yields CDR1 SGHTA and CDR2 FQGNSA. CDR3 length: 15 amino acids. The V end lost 5 bases, the J end lost 4 bases, and 14 bases lay between the germline ends. CDR3 region: CASSPERIPTGELFF. CDR3 DNA: TGTGCCAGCAGCCCCGAGCGGATTCCCACCGGGGAGCTGTTTTTT.

V and J are TRBV18 and TRBJ1-4; TRBD1 aligns across 8 bases. The CDR3 spans 15 residues. The germline V gene encodes CDR1 KGHSH and CDR2 LQKENI. V shed 2 bases, J shed 7 bases, and the junction held 6 bases outside the gene matches. For the CDR3, the DNA is TGTGCCAGCTCACCAATCCAGGGGGCGCTTGAAAAACTGTTTTTT. Translated: CASSPIQGALEKLFF.

The chain carries TRBV6-5 and TRBJ1-1, with D perhaps TRBD1 (6 bases). This CDR3 is built from 15 residues. Per the germline V gene, CDR1 is MNHEY and CDR2 is SVGAGI. The germline V and J ends were trimmed by 4 bases and 2 bases, with 14 bases remaining between them. The CDR3 nucleotides read TGTGCCAGCAGTTCCGACAGGACACGCAACACTGAAGCTTTCTTT. Translating gives CASSSDRTRNTEAFF.

CDR3 region: CASSSAGVSYNEQFF. The CDR3 DNA reads as TGTGCCAGCAGCTCAGCGGGAGTATCCTACAATGAGCAGTTCTTC. V gene TRBV7-9 combines with J gene TRBJ2-1; TRBD2 agrees at 8 bases. The V and J ends lost 4 bases and 1 base, in that order; junction bases with no gene match: 3. The length of the CDR3 is 15 residues. Germline CDR1 is SEHNR and CDR2 is FQNEAQ (reference sequence).

CDR3 sequence (DNA): TGTGCCAGCAGCTTTAGCTGGAAACAGGCTTCTCACTATGGCTACACCTTC. The encoded protein is CASSFSWKQASHYGYTF. The V call is TRBV7-9, the J call TRBJ1-2; D is possibly TRBD1 (5 bases). The V end was cut by 3 bases, the J end by 3 bases, with 20 bases between. Per the germline V gene, CDR1 is SEHNR and CDR2 is FQNEAQ (reference sequence). The CDR3 consists of 17 residues.

This sequence joins TRBV28 and TRBJ2-7, with a possible D match to TRBD2 (6 bases). Per the germline V gene, CDR1 is MDHEN and CDR2 is SYDVKM. The length of the CDR3 is 15 residues. V was clipped by 10 bases and J by 2 bases, with 21 bases between them. The CDR3 DNA sequence: TGTGCCACTAATAAGCCCGGGACTCAAGCCTACGAGCAGTACTTC. Translated, it gives CATNKPGTQAYEQYF.

The chain is built from TRBV15 and TRBJ1-5, with D unclear. This CDR3 comprises 15 residues. The V gene's germline CDR1 is LNHNV and CDR2 YYDKDF (reference sequence). V lost 5 bases and J 2 bases, leaving 13 bases between the germline ends. The CDR3 DNA follows: TGTGCCACCAGCCTGAACCTCCAGGGCAATCAGCCCCAGCATTTT. Amino acid sequence: CATSLNLQGNQPQHF.

The chain uses TRBV11-2 and TRBJ2-2; D not certain. The V and J ends lost 8 bases and 8 bases respectively, with 3 bases between them. This CDR3 has 9 amino acids. The germline CDR1 and CDR2 sequences are SGHAT and FQNNGV. The CDR3 sequence is CASPGELFF. The CDR3 DNA follows: TGTGCCAGCCCGGGGGAGCTGTTTTTT.

The DNA for the CDR3 is TGTGCCAGCAGTATAGACAGGGTTGGATACGAGCAGTACTTC. Translating gives CASSIDRVGYEQYF. The V and J genes are TRBV28 and TRBJ2-7, with 7 bases that match TRBD1. Trimming at V came to 5 bases and at J to 4 bases, leaving 8 bases not matched to a gene. The CDR3 covers 14 residues. From germline, CDR1 is MDHEN and CDR2 SYDVKM.

This clone was observed once. This chain connects TRBV28 to TRBJ2-1; 15 bases are shared with TRBD2. The germline V gene encodes CDR1 MDHEN and CDR2 SYDVKM. The junction had 9 bases not matched to a gene; V was cut back by 3 bases and J by 9 bases. CDR3 length: 17 amino acids. CDR3 in DNA: TGTGCCAGCAGTTTGCACGGACTAGCGGGAGGGCCGAGTGAGCAGTTCTTC. Residues: CASSLHGLAGGPSEQFF.